A single sample gave rise to the 18 T cell receptor beta chains below, sequenced in a study of CD8 T cells in ankylosing spondylitis. MiXCR, run by TCRdb on the 5' RACE reads, gives a single entry per CDR3 protein. The data contain some 130,000 distinct CDR3 sequences, about 13% of them singletons. Sequenced input: blood, either unsorted or a sorted T cell fraction (not recorded which). The receptors were gathered from a female donor with ankylosing spondylitis or in good health (not recorded which).

The gene calls are TRBV20-1 and TRBJ2-1; tentatively, D is TRBD2 (6 bases). Germline-derived CDR1 and CDR2 are DFQATT and SNEGSKA (reference sequence). This CDR3 comprises 16 residues. Trimming shortened V by 2 bases and J by 3 bases, and 17 bases separated the two germline ends. CDR3 loop: CSARTALGLLYNEQFF. The CDR3 DNA is TGCAGTGCTAGAACCGCCCTAGGACTACTCTACAATGAGCAGTTCTTC.

This clonotype was detected a few times. The chain links TRBV28 to TRBJ1-1; a possible D gene is TRBD1 (6 bases). The V end lost 4 bases, the J end lost 1 base, and 10 bases lay between the germline ends. Germline values: CDR1 MDHEN, CDR2 SYDVKM. The CDR3 runs 14 residues. Here the CDR3 reads CASSSETGNTEAFF. The CDR3 coding sequence is TGTGCCAGCAGTTCCGAGACAGGGAACACTGAAGCTTTCTTT.

This clonotype has ten or more counts. This sequence joins TRBV5-8 and TRBJ1-5; TRBD1 aligns across 9 bases. Germline V gene sequence: CDR1 SGHTS, CDR2 YDEGEE. Losses at the gene ends were 2 bases for V and 6 bases for J; bases not matched to a gene: 9. There are 16 residues in the CDR3. CDR3 amino acids: CASSFGGQGKSQPQHF. CDR3 coding DNA: TGTGCCAGCAGCTTCGGGGGACAGGGAAAAAGTCAGCCCCAGCATTTT. Complete variable domain (other parts from reference TRBV5-8 and TRBJ1-5): EAGVTQSPTHLIKTRGQQATLRCSPISGHTSVYWYQQALGLGLQFLLWYDEGEERNRGNFPPRFSGRQFPNYSSELNVNALELEDSALYLCASSFGGQGKSQPQHFGDGTRLSIL.

A remark on this clonotype: A read error may account for a junction end that differs from germline. V gene TRBV20-1 combines with J gene TRBJ2-7; the match to TRBD2 covers 11 bases. The CDR3 is 14 amino acids. The V gene's germline CDR1 is DFQATT and CDR2 SNEGSKA (reference sequence). The CDR3 DNA is TGCAGTGCGTCGGGACTAGCGGACTCCTACGCGCAGTACTTC. Translation: CSASGLADSYAQYF.

This clonotype was detected ten times or more. This chain joins TRBV20-1 and TRBJ2-1; 13 bases are shared with TRBD2. The CDR3 runs 15 residues. Germline loops: CDR1 DFQATT, CDR2 SNEGSKA (reference sequence). V was clipped by 8 bases and J by 7 bases; unmatched bases: 11. In DNA form, the CDR3 reads TGCAGTTTTACTAGCGGGGGGGCCAGAGGGAATGAGCAGTTCTTC. This sequence encodes CSFTSGGARGNEQFF.

This clonotype was found many times. The gene calls are TRBV29-1 and TRBJ2-1; the match to TRBD2 covers 12 bases. This CDR3 contains 16 residues. The ends lost 6 bases at V and 7 bases at J; junction bases unmatched: 13. Germline-derived CDR1 and CDR2 are SQVTM and ANQGSEA. CDR3 residues: CSVLNEIGLAGNEQFF. For the CDR3, the DNA is TGCAGCGTCCTCAACGAGATTGGACTAGCGGGAAATGAGCAGTTCTTC.

In its sample, this clonotype was seen a few times. This sequence joins TRBV5-1 and TRBJ2-1; 9 bases map to TRBD2. CDR3 length: 14 amino acids. Germline values: CDR1 SGHRS, CDR2 YFSETQ. Germline trimming cut 8 bases from V and 7 bases from J; bases unmatched to any gene: 10. CDR3 nucleotides: TGCGCCAGTCGGGCGGGAGGGCCGATGAATGAGCAGTTCTTC. It is translated as CASRAGGPMNEQFF. Looking up the rest from reference TRBV5-1 and TRBJ2-1 gives the full variable domain: KAGVTQTPRYLIKTRGQQVTLSCSPISGHRSVSWYQQTPGQGLQFLFEYFSETQRNKGNFPGRFSGRQFSNSRSEMNVSTLELGDSALYLCASRAGGPMNEQFFGPGTRLTVL.

To note about this clonotype: This could be a read error, since a much larger clone is one nucleotide away. The chain recombines TRBV3-1 with TRBJ2-3; D is unresolved. CDR3 size: 15 residues. Germline CDR1 reads LGHDT; CDR2 reads YNNKEL (reference sequence). The CDR3 reads CAGSQDDGSSDTQYF. The CDR3 nucleotides read TGTGCCGGCAGCCAAGACGACGGCTCATCAGATACGCAGTATTTT.

This rearrangement joins TRBV20-1 to TRBJ2-3; D not resolved. CDR3 length: 13 residues. V lost 2 bases and J lost 1, with 7 bases in between. Per germline, CDR1 DFQATT and CDR2 SNEGSKA (reference sequence). CDR3 coding DNA: TGCAGTGCTAGACCGGCGGGCACAGATACGCAGTATTTT. Translated: CSARPAGTDTQYF.

There are many counts of this clonotype. The chain combines TRBV20-1 with TRBJ2-7; D may be TRBD1 (6 bases). Germline V gives CDR1 DFQATT, CDR2 SNEGSKA (reference sequence). With 8 bases removed from V and 3 bases from J, the gap between germline ends came to 14 bases. CDR3 length equals 12 residues. DNA of the CDR3: TGCAGTACTCGGGACAATTACTACGAGCAGTACTTC. Amino acid sequence: CSTRDNYYEQYF.

This clonotype has only a few counts. The chain joins TRBV20-1 to TRBJ2-1, with 7 nucleotides matching TRBD1. CDR1 DFQATT and CDR2 SNEGSKA come from the germline V gene (reference sequence). This CDR3 is 13 amino acids long. V lost 6 bases and J lost 2; bases outside the gene matches: 4. The CDR3 sequence: CSATGTTYNEQFF. Written as DNA, the CDR3 is TGCAGTGCGACAGGGACAACCTACAATGAGCAGTTCTTC.

This clonotype occurred a few times. The gene calls are TRBV20-1 and TRBJ2-5, with D maybe TRBD2 (5 bases). Germline CDR1 is DFQATT and CDR2 is SNEGSKA (reference sequence). The CDR3 extends over 17 amino acids. Deletions cut 6 bases from V and 4 bases from J, with 27 bases between. Written as DNA, the CDR3 is TGCAGTGCCATTTTACCTGGGAGTTCTTATTTCGGAGAGACCCAGTACTTC. Encoded protein: CSAILPGSSYFGETQYF.

This clonotype was observed at least ten times. The gene calls are TRBV10-1 and TRBJ2-3, with unresolved D. Trimming left V 6 bases short and J 2 bases short, with 9 bases between. The germline V gene encodes CDR1 WNHNN and CDR2 SYGVQD (reference sequence). The CDR3 runs 13 residues. CDR3 in DNA: TGCGCCAGCAGGTCCGATCCCACAGATACGCAGTATTTT. Residues: CASRSDPTDTQYF.

This clonotype was detected a few times. V gene TRBV20-1 combines with J gene TRBJ1-1; TRBD1 is a possible D gene (6 bases). The germline V gene has CDR1 DFQATT and CDR2 SNEGSKA (reference sequence). The CDR3 loop spans 16 amino acids. V lost 6 bases, J lost 0 bases, and 20 bases lay in between. The CDR3 DNA reads as TGCAGTGCGCCCCCGGGCCCGACAGGCGTGAACACTGAAGCTTTCTTT. Translation gives CSAPPGPTGVNTEAFF.

This clonotype was observed at least ten times. The chain joins TRBV10-3 to TRBJ2-1; TRBD1 matches at 7 bases. CDR1 is ENHRY and CDR2 is SYGVKD in the germline V gene. The CDR3 loop spans 12 amino acids. V gave up 11 bases and J gave up 3 bases; unmatched junction bases: 4. The CDR3 sequence: CAAGTVYNEQFF. The CDR3 region has the DNA TGTGCCGCCGGGACAGTCTACAATGAGCAGTTCTTC.

This clonotype was observed many times. V usage is TRBV12-3 or TRBV12-4 and J usage is TRBJ2-1; D may be TRBD1 (6 bases). The CDR3 spans 15 residues. The germline V and J ends were trimmed by 4 bases and 2 bases, with 12 bases remaining between them. In DNA form, the CDR3 reads TGTGCCAGCAGTTATACAGGGAAAGCCTACAATGAGCAGTTCTTC. Translated, it gives CASSYTGKAYNEQFF.

This chain joins TRBV7-9 and TRBJ2-7; possibly TRBD1 for D (6 bases). Germline CDR1 is SEHNR and CDR2 is FQNEAQ (reference sequence). Trimming removed 4 bases from V and 2 bases from J, with 15 bases in between. The CDR3 has 15 amino acids. The CDR3 loop reads CASSSQGKPPYEQYF. The DNA for the CDR3 is TGTGCCAGCAGCTCACAGGGAAAACCCCCCTACGAGCAGTACTTC. The full variable domain, rest sourced from reference TRBV7-9 and TRBJ2-7, is DTGVSQNPRHKITKRGQNVTFRCDPISEHNRLYWYRQTLGQGPEFLTYFQNEAQLEKSRLLSDRFSAERPKGSFSTLEIQRTEQGDSAMYLCASSSQGKPPYEQYFGPGTRLTVT.

The sample holds a few counts of this clonotype. The gene calls are TRBV5-6 and TRBJ2-3, with D tentatively TRBD2 (6 bases). Germline V gene lookup returns CDR1 SGHDT and CDR2 YYEEEE. CDR3 length: 15 residues. V shed 5 bases and J shed 5 bases, with 18 bases lying between them. DNA for the CDR3: TGTGCCAGCAGGGAGGGTGCTAGGGTGAAAGATACGCAGTATTTT. Translated, it gives CASREGARVKDTQYF.